A few counts support the clone carrying this T cell receptor (beta chain). The V end was cut by 3 bases, the J end by 4 bases, with 21 bases between. Germline V gene sequence: CDR1 DFQATT, CDR2 SNEGSKA (reference sequence). This CDR3 comprises 17 residues. These data originate in a study of blood T cells in healthy people across ages. A second PCR, run for roughly 7 to 11 cycles, used a sample-barcoded 5' primer plus a J-beta primer mix. TCRdb passed the 5' RACE reads through MiXCR, listing each CDR3 protein once. The sample records approximately 1.5 million distinct CDR3 sequences, roughly 43% being singletons.

This receptor was obtained from a woman between 18 and 29 years old in good health. The specimen sequenced was blood. This chain joins TRBV20-1 and TRBJ2-2; D possibly matches TRBD1 or TRBD2 (5 bases each). CDR3 nucleotides: TGCAGTGCTAGGGGGACCACCAATGAGGGGTTCACCGGGGAGCTGTTTTTT. This codes for CSARGTTNEGFTGELFF.